Listed here are 13 T cell receptor beta chains from one sample, sequenced in a study of blood T cell repertoires in COVID-19. The assay was immunoSEQ multiplex PCR, and TCRdb's table has in-frame clones only and misses some. The data hold under 500,000 clones, with about 85% observed a single time. The sequencing sample was made of PBMCs or T cells enriched from blood (not recorded which). The receptors were sampled from a woman aged 18-30 years with acute COVID-19.

The chain links TRBV7-6 to TRBJ2-3, with TRBD2 identical over 8 bases. CDR3 length: 12 residues. J gave up 10 bases and V 3 bases, and 3 bases lay outside the gene matches. Germline V CDR1 and CDR2: SGHVS, FNYEAQ. The CDR3 region is CASSFAGGAQYF. The CDR3 nucleotides are TGTGCCAGCAGCTTCGCGGGGGGCGCGCAGTATTTT.

The sample holds one count of this clone. The genes are TRBV20-1 and TRBJ2-5; D is unresolved. Germline CDR1 DFQATT, CDR2 SNEGSKA (reference sequence). Trimming took off 5 bases at V and 1 base at J, with 5 bases between the two ends. This CDR3 is 11 amino acids long. The CDR3 spells CSAYRQETQYF. The CDR3 region has the DNA TGCAGTGCTTATCGCCAAGAGACCCAGTACTTC.

The CDR3 is CASSSAGTGSDTQYF. CDR3 DNA: TGTGCCAGCAGCTCCGCCGGGACAGGGTCAGATACGCAGTATTTT. This chain connects TRBV7-9 to TRBJ2-3; 9 bases are shared with TRBD1. V was pared by 4 bases and J by 4 bases, with 6 bases of the junction left unmatched. This CDR3 is 15 amino acids long. The germline CDR1 and CDR2 sequences are SEHNR and FQNEAQ (reference sequence).

The chain employs TRBV7-8 and TRBJ1-5, with a tentative D call TRBD1 (6 bases). With 5 bases removed from V and 2 bases from J, the gap between germline ends came to 13 bases. CDR1 and CDR2 from the germline V gene are SGHVS and FQNEAQ. CDR3 length: 15 residues. CDR3 in amino acids: CASSVRDTRNQPQHF. The CDR3 nucleotides are TGTGCCAGCAGCGTCCGGGACACCCGCAATCAGCCCCAGCATTTT.

The CDR3 bases are TGCGCCAGCAGTGATGAGGGCCCAAAGACCTACAATGAGCAGTTCTTC. It codes for CASSDEGPKTYNEQFF. The chain has TRBV10-2 and TRBJ2-1, with D possibly being TRBD2 (5 bases). The CDR3 length is 16 residues. Germline CDR1 WSHSY, CDR2 SAAADI. The ends were cut back, 3 bases at V and 2 bases at J, with 14 bases in the middle.

This sequence joins TRBV7-2 and TRBJ2-5; TRBD2 agrees at 9 bases. In germline, CDR1 is SGHTA, CDR2 FQGNSA. V dropped 5 bases and J dropped 3; count of bases not matched to a gene: 4. This CDR3 contains 14 residues. CDR3 sequence (DNA): TGTGCCAGCAGCCAAAGACTAGCGGAAGAGACCCAGTACTTC. It translates to CASSQRLAEETQYF. Looking up the rest from reference TRBV7-2 and TRBJ2-5 gives the full variable domain: GAGVSQSPSNKVTEKGKDVELRCDPISGHTALYWYRQSLGQGLEFLIYFQGNSAPDKSGLPSDRFSAERTGGSVSTLTIQRTQQEDSAVYLCASSQRLAEETQYFGPGTRLLVL.

The rearrangement links TRBV4-1 to TRBJ2-3; TRBD2 aligns across 13 bases. After removal of 3 bases from V and 4 bases from J, the junction contained 7 bases not matched to a gene. CDR3 length equals 17 residues. Germline-derived CDR1 and CDR2 are MGHRA and YSYEKL. This CDR3 reads CASSQVTSGGAPDTQYF. Written as DNA, the CDR3 is TGCGCCAGCAGCCAGGTTACTAGCGGGGGGGCTCCAGATACGCAGTATTTT.

Only one count was recorded for this clone. The V call is TRBV25-1, the J call TRBJ1-1; D ambiguous. V was clipped by 8 bases and J by 8 bases, with 15 bases between them. CDR1 and CDR2 from the germline V gene are MGHDK and SYGVNS. The length of the CDR3 is 12 residues. The CDR3 DNA reads as TGTGCCAGCCGCGGGTCCTCGGCGGAAGCTTTCTTT. Its protein is CASRGSSAEAFF.

CDR3 region: CASSLSSGVVDTQYF. The CDR3 bases are TGTGCCAGCAGTTTATCGTCAGGGGTAGTAGATACGCAGTATTTT. The chain employs TRBV27 and TRBJ2-3; D is possibly TRBD1 (6 bases). Germline values: CDR1 MNHEY, CDR2 SMNVEV (reference sequence). V lost 0 bases, J lost 5 bases, and 12 bases lay in between. The CDR3 spans 15 residues.

This clone has ten or more counts. A junction boundary mismatches the germline segment, possibly from a read error. The V call is TRBV7-9, the J call TRBJ2-1, with TRBD2 matching over 15 bases. CDR3 length: 13 amino acids. Germline V gene lookup returns CDR1 SEHNR and CDR2 FQNEAQ (reference sequence). CDR3 protein: CASSLGTSGGVIF. CDR3 in DNA: TGTGCCAGCAGCTTAGGGACTAGCGGGGGGGTAATCTTC.

This chain links TRBV27 with TRBJ2-1; 10 positions agree with TRBD1. Looked up from germline, CDR1 is MNHEY and CDR2 is SMNVEV (reference sequence). The CDR3 spans 14 residues. V lost 7 bases, J lost 6 bases, and 6 bases stayed unmatched. CDR3 amino acids: CASTGQGWGNEQFF. As DNA, the CDR3 is TGTGCCAGCACGGGACAGGGGTGGGGCAATGAGCAGTTCTTC.

In this sample, this clone turned up once. The chain couples TRBV6-2 or TRBV6-3 to TRBJ2-5; D is possibly TRBD1 (5 bases). CDR1 is MNHEY and CDR2 is SVGEGT in the germline V gene. This CDR3 region has 13 residues. V lost 6 bases and J lost 2, with 10 bases in between. CDR3 loop: CASSLGEQETQYF. The CDR3 nucleotides read TGTGCCAGCAGCTTAGGGGAACAAGAGACCCAGTACTTC.

V is TRBV19 and J is TRBJ2-5; 7 bases match TRBD2. The CDR3 is made up of 13 amino acids. Losses at the gene ends were 6 bases for V and 5 bases for J; bases not matched to a gene: 6. Germline V gives CDR1 LNHDA, CDR2 SQIVND (reference sequence). CDR3 DNA: TGTGCCAGTAGGTTTAGGGGAGGGGAGACCCAGTACTTC. Translation: CASRFRGGETQYF.